The T cell receptor (beta chain) described here comes from a study of post-analysis software for immune sequencing data. Study context: Relapsing-remitting, secondary progressive and progressive-relapsing forms made up the multiple sclerosis disease courses.

This clonotype was detected many times. The antigen remains undetermined. The study, taken as a whole, reports: The authors found that F measure strongly co-clustered same-batch samples. Five or six TRBV segments, TRBV5-6, TRBV5-1 and TRBV20-1 among them, were found more frequent in patients than controls.

TCR beta cDNA libraries included unique molecular identifiers. From the PCR reads, TCRdb called clonotypes with MiXCR, one entry per CDR3 protein. The sample lists about 190,000 distinct CDR3 sequences; 29% were seen once. J gave up 4 bases and V 1 base, and 4 bases lay outside the gene matches. Germline V gene data show CDR1 as SGHVS and CDR2 as FNYEAQ. The CDR3 totals 16 residues. What was sequenced was blood. The chain has TRBV7-6 and TRBJ2-3; TRBD2 agrees at 11 bases. This TCR derives from a girl aged 2 to 17 with multiple sclerosis. The CDR3 DNA follows: TGTGCCAGCAGCTTAGGGGTAGCGGGGGGGCCAGATACGCAGTATTTT. Amino acid sequence: CASSLGVAGGPDTQYF.